What follows are 17 T cell receptor beta chains derived from one specimen sequenced in a study of blood T cells in healthy people across ages. With a J-beta primer mix and a sample-barcoded 5' primer, a second PCR ran 7 to 11 cycles. MiXCR was run by TCRdb on the 5' RACE reads, yielding one entry per CDR3 protein. The repertoire consists of some 1.4 million distinct CDR3 sequences, with around 42% occurring once and the leading ten covering 7.9%. Sequencing used blood. These receptors all stem from a woman in her late teens or twenties in good health.

The chain couples TRBV5-1 to TRBJ2-7, with 8 bases matching TRBD1. The CDR3 spans 15 residues. Trimming took 1 base from V and 3 from J; bases not matched to a gene: 6. Looked up from germline, CDR1 is SGHRS and CDR2 is YFSETQ. The CDR3 DNA follows: TGCGCCAGCAGCTTGACTACACAGGGGGACTACGAGCAGTACTTC. This codes for CASSLTTQGDYEQYF.

The chain links TRBV20-1 to TRBJ2-5; 11 bases line up with TRBD2. J was trimmed by 3 bases and V by 1 base; bases with no gene match: 4. This CDR3 contains 15 residues. Per germline, CDR1 DFQATT and CDR2 SNEGSKA (reference sequence). The CDR3 sequence: CSARVILAGEETQYF. CDR3 nucleotide sequence: TGCAGTGCTAGAGTTATACTAGCGGGAGAAGAGACCCAGTACTTC.

This clonotype was observed a few times. V and J are TRBV25-1 and TRBJ2-1; tentatively, D is TRBD2 (5 bases). V gave up 1 base and J gave up 5 bases, with 9 bases separating them. The CDR3 length is 14 residues. CDR1 MGHDK and CDR2 SYGVNS come from the germline V gene. DNA for the CDR3: TGTGCCAGCAGTGAATCCCTAGCCCACAATGAGCAGTTCTTC. It yields the protein CASSESLAHNEQFF.

The chain joins TRBV9 to TRBJ1-5; D uncertain. Germline lookup yields CDR1 SGDLS and CDR2 YYNGEE. The CDR3 totals 14 residues. The ends were cut back, 0 bases at V and 7 bases at J, with 11 bases in the middle. As DNA, the CDR3 is TGTGCCAGCAGCGTAGGGCCAGGCGCACAGCCCCAGCATTTT. Amino acids: CASSVGPGAQPQHF.

The chain is built from TRBV5-6 and TRBJ2-7; 8 nucleotides agree with TRBD1. This CDR3 contains 15 residues. Germline V CDR1 and CDR2: SGHDT, YYEEEE. Germline trimming cut 4 bases from V and 3 bases from J; bases unmatched to any gene: 9. CDR3: CASSHDGQGVYEQYF. Here the CDR3 DNA reads TGTGCCAGCAGCCACGACGGACAGGGCGTCTACGAGCAGTACTTC.

The V and J genes are TRBV7-3 and TRBJ1-2; 10 bases map to TRBD1. The CDR3 is made up of 16 amino acids. The germline V gene encodes CDR1 SGHTA and CDR2 FQGTGA. V gave up 0 bases and J gave up 1 base; unmatched junction bases: 2. The CDR3 loop is CASSLTRDRGNYGYTF. CDR3 coding DNA: TGTGCCAGCAGCTTAACGAGGGACAGGGGTAACTATGGCTACACCTTC.

This chain connects TRBV12-3 or TRBV12-4 to TRBJ1-5; D possibly corresponds to TRBD1 (5 bases). The CDR3 is made up of 17 amino acids. The V end was cut by 6 bases, the J end by 4 bases, with 22 bases between. The CDR3 protein is CASSPSPGRAGNQPQHF. In DNA form, the CDR3 reads TGTGCCAGCAGCCCTAGCCCGGGCAGGGCGGGGAATCAGCCCCAGCATTTT.

This clonotype turned up a few times. V usage is TRBV10-3 and J usage is TRBJ2-7; 8 bases are a match to TRBD1. Germline CDR1 and CDR2: ENHRY and SYGVKD. The J segment lost 2 bases and the V segment lost 4 bases, leaving 7 bases of the junction unmatched. This CDR3 is 15 amino acids long. CDR3 coding DNA: TGTGCCATCAGTGGGACGGGACAGGACACCTACGAGCAGTACTTC. It codes for CAISGTGQDTYEQYF.

This rearrangement joins TRBV10-1 to TRBJ2-3, with D unresolved. The CDR3 runs 17 residues. The V gene's germline CDR1 is WNHNN and CDR2 SYGVQD (reference sequence). V dropped 0 bases and J dropped 0 bases, with 13 bases sitting between them. Here the CDR3 reads CASSESGLRPSTDTQYF. The DNA for the CDR3 is TGCGCCAGCAGTGAGTCTGGATTAAGACCTAGCACAGATACGCAGTATTTT.

This clonotype has ten or more counts. The chain uses TRBV12-3 or TRBV12-4 and TRBJ2-4; D is unresolved. Trimming cost V 3 bases and J 6 bases, with 12 bases left between them. The CDR3 covers 14 residues. CDR3 coding DNA: TGTGCCAGCAGTTTGGGCCAGCAATCAAACATTCAGTACTTC. This sequence encodes CASSLGQQSNIQYF.

This clonotype was counted only a few times. The chain has TRBV10-3 and TRBJ1-2; D is ambiguous. From germline, CDR1 is ENHRY and CDR2 SYGVKD. Trimming removed 2 bases at V and 4 bases at J, with 8 bases between. This CDR3 has 13 residues. CDR3 nucleotide sequence: TGTGCCATCAGTGAGAAGGGTGGCTATGGCTACACCTTC. It specifies CAISEKGGYGYTF.

V usage is TRBV20-1 and J usage is TRBJ1-4; 9 bases are a match to TRBD1. V was clipped by 4 bases and J by 8 bases; unmatched bases: 2. Germline V gene lookup returns CDR1 DFQATT and CDR2 SNEGSKA (reference sequence). The CDR3 loop spans 12 amino acids. CDR3 loop: CSATGTGEKLFF. In DNA, the CDR3 is TGCAGTGCTACCGGGACAGGGGAAAAACTGTTTTTT.

The chain uses TRBV20-1 and TRBJ2-7; D is possibly TRBD2 (6 bases). The length of the CDR3 is 15 residues. Germline CDR1 reads DFQATT; CDR2 reads SNEGSKA (reference sequence). The V gene lost 2 bases and the J gene lost 2 bases, with 16 bases spanning the gap. DNA of the CDR3: TGCAGTGCTAGACGGGGTAGCGGTCCCGCCTACGAGCAGTACTTC. Translating it yields CSARRGSGPAYEQYF.

J is TRBJ2-5 and V is TRBV30, with unresolved D. V dropped 0 bases and J dropped 4 bases, with 6 bases sitting between them. The germline CDR1 and CDR2 sequences are GTSNPN and SVGIG (reference sequence). The CDR3 totals 12 residues. The CDR3 sequence is CAWSVVLETQYF. The CDR3 DNA reads as TGTGCCTGGAGTGTAGTTCTAGAGACCCAGTACTTC.

This clonotype was picked up many times. This sequence joins TRBV10-3 and TRBJ2-3; 8 positions match TRBD2. J lost 5 bases, V lost 6 bases, and 7 bases had no gene match. The CDR3 consists of 14 residues. The germline CDR1 and CDR2 sequences are ENHRY and SYGVKD. CDR3 sequence reads: CAISTSGGRDTQYF. CDR3 nucleotides: TGTGCCATCAGCACTAGCGGCGGTCGAGATACGCAGTATTTT.

This chain joins TRBV12-3 or TRBV12-4 and TRBJ2-4; TRBD1 agrees at 9 bases. CDR3 length equals 16 residues. The V and J ends lost 6 bases and 0 bases, in that order; junction bases with no gene match: 6. CDR3 loop: CASSRGTGKAKNIQYF. CDR3 in DNA: TGTGCCAGCAGCCGGGGGACAGGGAAAGCCAAAAACATTCAGTACTTC.

This clonotype was detected a few times. The genes are TRBV4-1 and TRBJ1-2, with a tentative D call TRBD1 (5 bases). Germline values: CDR1 MGHRA, CDR2 YSYEKL. V shed 0 bases and J shed 2 bases, with 16 bases lying between them. The CDR3 consists of 17 residues. This CDR3 is CASSQDPPGGMNYGYTF. The CDR3 DNA reads TGCGCCAGCAGCCAAGATCCGCCCGGGGGAATGAACTATGGCTACACCTTC.